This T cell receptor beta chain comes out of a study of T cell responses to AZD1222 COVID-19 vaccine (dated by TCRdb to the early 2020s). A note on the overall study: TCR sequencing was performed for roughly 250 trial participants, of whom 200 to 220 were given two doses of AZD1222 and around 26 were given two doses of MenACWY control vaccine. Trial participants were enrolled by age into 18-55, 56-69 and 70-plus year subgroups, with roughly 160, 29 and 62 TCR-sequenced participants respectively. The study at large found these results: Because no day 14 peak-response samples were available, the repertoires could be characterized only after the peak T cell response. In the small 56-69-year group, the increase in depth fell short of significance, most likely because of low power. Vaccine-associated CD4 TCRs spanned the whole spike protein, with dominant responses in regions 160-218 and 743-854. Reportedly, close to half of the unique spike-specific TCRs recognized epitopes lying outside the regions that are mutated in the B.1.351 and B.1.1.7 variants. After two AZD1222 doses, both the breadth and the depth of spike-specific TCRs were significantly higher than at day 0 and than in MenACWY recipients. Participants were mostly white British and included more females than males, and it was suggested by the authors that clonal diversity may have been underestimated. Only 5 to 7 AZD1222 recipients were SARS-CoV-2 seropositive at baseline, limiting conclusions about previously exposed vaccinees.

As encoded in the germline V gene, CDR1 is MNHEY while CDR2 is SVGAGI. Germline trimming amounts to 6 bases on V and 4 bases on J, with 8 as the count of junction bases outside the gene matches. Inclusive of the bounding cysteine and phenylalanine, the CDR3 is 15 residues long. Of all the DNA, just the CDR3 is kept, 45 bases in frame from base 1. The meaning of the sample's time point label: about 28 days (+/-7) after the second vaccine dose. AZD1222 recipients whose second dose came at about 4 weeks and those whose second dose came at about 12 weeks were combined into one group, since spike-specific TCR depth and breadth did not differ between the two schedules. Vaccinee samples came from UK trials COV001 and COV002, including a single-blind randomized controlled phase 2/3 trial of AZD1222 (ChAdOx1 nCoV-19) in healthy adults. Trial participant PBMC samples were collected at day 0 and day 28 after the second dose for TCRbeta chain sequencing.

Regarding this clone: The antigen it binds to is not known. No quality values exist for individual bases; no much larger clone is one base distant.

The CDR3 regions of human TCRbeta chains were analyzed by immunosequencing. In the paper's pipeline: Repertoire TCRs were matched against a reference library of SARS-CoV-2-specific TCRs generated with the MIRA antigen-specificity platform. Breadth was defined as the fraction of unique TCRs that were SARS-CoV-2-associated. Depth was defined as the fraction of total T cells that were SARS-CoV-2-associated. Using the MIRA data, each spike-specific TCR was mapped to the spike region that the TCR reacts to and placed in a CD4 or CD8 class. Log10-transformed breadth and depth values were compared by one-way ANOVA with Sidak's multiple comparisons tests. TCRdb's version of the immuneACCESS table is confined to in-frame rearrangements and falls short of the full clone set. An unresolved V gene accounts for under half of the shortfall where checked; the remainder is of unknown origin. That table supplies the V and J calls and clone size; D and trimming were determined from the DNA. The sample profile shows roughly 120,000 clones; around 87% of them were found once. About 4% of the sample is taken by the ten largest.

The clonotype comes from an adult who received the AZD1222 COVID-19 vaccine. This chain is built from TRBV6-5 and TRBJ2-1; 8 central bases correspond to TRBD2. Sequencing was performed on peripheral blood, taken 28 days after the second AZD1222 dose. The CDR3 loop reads CASSLSGSGYNEQFF. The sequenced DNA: TGTGCCAGCAGCCTAAGCGGGAGTGGATACAATGAGCAGTTCTTC.